This TCR beta chain was obtained from a study of T-cell memory formation after mild COVID-19. Study summary: TCR clusters largely stayed donor specific.

The CDR3 loop spans 15 amino acids. The V gene end was trimmed by 4 bases and the J gene end by 2 bases; junction bases not matched to a gene: 7. Germline CDR1 SGHRS, CDR2 YFSETQ. TCRdb re-called the 5' RACE reads through MiXCR, storing one row per CDR3 protein. Among around 370,000 distinct CDR3 sequences, around 21% were seen once, and the ten largest hold 12%. The rearrangement uses TRBV5-1 and TRBJ2-7; 9 bases match TRBD2. This TCR came from an adult woman who had mild COVID-19 (a few samples of this study predate the infection). Cell type and time point are not known. Source material: PBMCs or a T cell subset sorted from them (not recorded which). DNA for the CDR3: TGCGCCAGCAGCCCGGAACTAGCGGGTCCCTACGAGCAGTACTTC. Protein: CASSPELAGPYEQYF.